What follows are 25 T cell receptor beta chains derived from one specimen sequenced in a study of early T cells in non-severe SARS-CoV-2 infection. TCRdb passed the 5' RACE reads through MiXCR, listing each CDR3 protein once. The sample contains around 76,000 distinct CDR3 sequences, approximately 11% of which appear only once. The material sequenced was whole blood. The receptor set was obtained from an adult who was a healthcare worker with PCR-confirmed SARS-CoV-2 infection or an uninfected control (not recorded which).

This clonotype was seen at least ten times. The chain uses TRBV5-6 and TRBJ1-2; no clear D gene. Germline V CDR1 and CDR2: SGHDT, YYEEEE. V lost 2 bases and J lost 8, with 13 bases in between. This CDR3 contains 13 residues. The DNA of the CDR3 is TGTGCCAGCAGCTTCGAGCAGGTTCGAGGCTACACCTTC. This sequence encodes CASSFEQVRGYTF.

This clonotype was counted ten times or more. The chain joins TRBV6-5 to TRBJ1-6; D might be TRBD1 (5 bases). Trimming stripped 5 bases from V and 0 bases from J, with 17 bases between. The length of the CDR3 is 18 residues. Germline lookup yields CDR1 MNHEY and CDR2 SVGAGI. The CDR3 nucleotides read TGTGCCAGCAGTAGCAAACGGGGGTCGAGCTCCTATAATTCACCCCTCCACTTT. Translation: CASSSKRGSSSYNSPLHF.

This clonotype was seen many times. The chain is built from TRBV20-1 and TRBJ1-1; perhaps TRBD1 as D (6 bases). Germline V gene data show CDR1 as DFQATT and CDR2 as SNEGSKA (reference sequence). The CDR3 consists of 12 residues. V dropped 4 bases and J dropped 3 bases, with 9 bases sitting between them. CDR3 in DNA: TGCAGTGCTACTTGGGGGCACACTGAAGCTTTCTTT. Translation: CSATWGHTEAFF.

The sample holds one count of this clonotype. This chain connects TRBV7-9 to TRBJ1-2; no definite D call. Trimming shortened V by 1 base and J by 12 bases, and 15 bases separated the two germline ends. Germline V gives CDR1 SEHNR, CDR2 FQNEAQ (reference sequence). CDR3 length: 13 amino acids. The DNA of the CDR3 is TGTGCCAGCAGCTTAGAAAGGGCAAGGCAAAACACCTTC. Amino acid sequence: CASSLERARQNTF.

This clonotype was recorded a few times. The gene calls are TRBV4-1 and TRBJ1-5, with D possibly being TRBD1 (5 bases). The V end was cut by 3 bases, the J end by 11 bases, with 11 bases between. This CDR3 contains 12 residues. The germline V gene encodes CDR1 MGHRA and CDR2 YSYEKL. CDR3 sequence: CASSQGPGAQHF. In DNA, the CDR3 is TGCGCCAGCAGCCAGGGCCCGGGGGCCCAGCATTTT.

This clonotype was picked up many times. The chain uses TRBV9 and TRBJ1-6; 7 bases fit TRBD1. V shed 3 bases, J shed 1 base, and the junction held 1 base outside the gene matches. CDR1 SGDLS and CDR2 YYNGEE come from the germline V gene. The CDR3 totals 15 residues. CDR3 DNA sequence: TGTGCCAGCAGCGCAGGGGGGTCCTATAATTCACCCCTCCACTTT. This gives the protein CASSAGGSYNSPLHF.

This clonotype has a count of ten or more. The genes are TRBV19 and TRBJ2-1; possible D gene TRBD1, 7 bases. Germline-derived CDR1 and CDR2 are LNHDA and SQIVND (reference sequence). This CDR3 spans 15 amino acids. Trimming took 7 bases from V and 0 from J, leaving 13 bases between them. The CDR3 region has the DNA TGTGCCAGTACCGCAGGGGGGACCTCCTACAATGAGCAGTTCTTC. This gives the protein CASTAGGTSYNEQFF.

This clonotype showed up many times. The rearrangement uses TRBV7-8 and TRBJ2-7, with 9 positions matching TRBD2. V lost 2 bases and J lost 0; bases outside the gene matches: 8. Looked up from germline, CDR1 is SGHVS and CDR2 is FQNEAQ. The CDR3 totals 17 residues. CDR3 sequence: CASSLLGQTSGSYEQYF. In nucleotides, the CDR3 is TGTGCCAGCAGCTTATTGGGGCAGACTAGCGGCTCCTACGAGCAGTACTTC.

This clonotype was counted at least ten times. V is TRBV19 and J is TRBJ2-5; 7 bases are a match to TRBD1. The length of the CDR3 is 15 residues. J gave up 4 bases and V 6 bases, and 11 bases lay outside the gene matches. Germline V gene sequence: CDR1 LNHDA, CDR2 SQIVND (reference sequence). In nucleotides, the CDR3 is TGTGCCAGTAGCTCTACAGGGGTAGGAGGAGAGACCCAGTACTTC. Amino acids: CASSSTGVGGETQYF.

The rearrangement joins TRBV10-3 to TRBJ2-7; 7 bases line up with TRBD1. V lost 6 bases and J lost 4; bases outside the gene matches: 6. The CDR3 consists of 13 residues. Germline V lookup: CDR1 ENHRY, CDR2 SYGVKD. The CDR3 DNA reads as TGTGCCATCAGAGGGACAGACAAATACGAGCAGTACTTC. Encoded protein: CAIRGTDKYEQYF.

The V call is TRBV5-1, the J call TRBJ1-1; D is perhaps TRBD1 (5 bases). Per the germline V gene, CDR1 is SGHRS and CDR2 is YFSETQ. The CDR3 is 12 residues long. Trimming took 4 bases from V and 6 from J, leaving 10 bases between them. DNA of the CDR3: TGCGCCAGCAGCACGGGACTTTCTGAAGCTTTCTTT. This sequence encodes CASSTGLSEAFF.

This clonotype was found once. Possible read error: a much larger clone is one base away. The J gene is TRBJ1-6, the V gene TRBV14, with D tentatively TRBD1 (5 bases). This CDR3 is built from 17 residues. CDR1 is SGHDN and CDR2 is FVKESK in the germline V gene. CDR3 amino acids: CAGSQDRNQGPNSPLHF. For the CDR3, the DNA is TGTGCCGGCAGCCAAGATCGAAACCAGGGCCCGAATTCACCCCTCCACTTT. Based on the CDR3 plus reference TRBV14 and TRBJ1-6, the full variable domain is EAGVTQFPSHSVIEKGQTVTLRCDPISGHDNLYWYRRVMGKEIKFLLHFVKESKQDESGMPNNRFLAERTGGTYSTLKVQPAELEDSGVYFCAGSQDRNQGPNSPLHFGNGTRLTVT.

In its sample, this clonotype was seen many times. The chain is built from TRBV3-1 and TRBJ2-5; D may correspond to TRBD1 or TRBD2 (6 bases each). The CDR3 spans 17 residues. Per germline, CDR1 LGHDT and CDR2 YNNKEL (reference sequence). Between the trimmed V and J ends, which lost 4 bases and 5 bases, there was a span of 23 bases. DNA for the CDR3: TGTGCCAGCAGCCCAGCCGGGGTCGTGGGGGGCGCTGAGACCCAGTACTTC. It translates to CASSPAGVVGGAETQYF.

Many counts were recorded for this clonotype. The chain recombines TRBV11-2 with TRBJ2-5, with D possibly matching TRBD2 (7 bases). The CDR3 runs 15 residues. V shed 6 bases and J shed 2 bases, with 16 bases lying between them. Germline loops: CDR1 SGHAT, CDR2 FQNNGV. DNA for the CDR3: TGTGCCAGCAGTCTAGGGGGAGGGGCACAAGAGACCCAGTACTTC. This gives the protein CASSLGGGAQETQYF.

The chain employs TRBV29-1 and TRBJ2-3, with D possibly TRBD1 on 6 matching bases. The germline CDR1 and CDR2 sequences are SQVTM and ANQGSEA. This CDR3 region has 10 residues. CDR3 sequence: CNVRGNTQYF. In DNA form, the CDR3 reads TGCAACGTCAGGGGAAATACGCAGTATTTT.

The chain links TRBV5-4 to TRBJ2-5; the D is unclear. Germline CDR1 reads SGHNT; CDR2 reads YYREEE (reference sequence). Trimming left V 0 bases short and J 5 bases short, with 14 bases between. The CDR3 runs 15 residues. CDR3 residues: CASSLDPAGLETQYF. CDR3 DNA: TGTGCCAGCAGCTTGGATCCGGCCGGGCTTGAGACCCAGTACTTC.

The chain uses TRBV7-2 and TRBJ1-6; D remains ambiguous. This CDR3 comprises 15 residues. Germline V CDR1 and CDR2: SGHTA, FQGNSA. V lost 4 bases, J lost 3 bases, and 10 bases lay in between. The CDR3 sequence: CASSSLGLYNSPLHF. The CDR3 DNA reads as TGTGCCAGCAGCTCCCTTGGGCTCTATAATTCACCCCTCCACTTT.

Concerning this clonotype itself: Since a much larger clone is just one base distant, this may be a read error. The rearrangement links TRBV7-9 to TRBJ2-2; 7 bases align to TRBD2. Trimming at V came to 8 bases and at J to 2 bases, leaving 8 bases not matched to a gene. The CDR3 is made up of 15 amino acids. In germline, CDR1 is SEHNR, CDR2 FQNEAQ (reference sequence). The CDR3: CASHTSSGNTGELFF. Here the CDR3 DNA reads TGTGCCAGCCATACCTCTAGCGGCAACACCGGGGAGCTGTTTTTT.

This clonotype was counted at least ten times. This sequence joins TRBV7-2 and TRBJ2-1; TRBD1 or TRBD2 may be the D gene (5 bases each). Germline V CDR1 and CDR2: SGHTA, FQGNSA. CDR3 length: 15 residues. V was cut by 2 bases and J by 3 bases, with 11 bases left in between. This CDR3 is CASSLYGGFYNEQFF. The DNA for the CDR3 is TGTGCCAGCAGCTTATATGGGGGTTTCTACAATGAGCAGTTCTTC.

This clonotype was detected ten times or more. V is TRBV5-6 and J is TRBJ1-2; D is uncertain. Germline CDR1 and CDR2: SGHDT and YYEEEE. This CDR3 is built from 12 residues. V was pared by 4 bases and J by 0 bases, with 4 bases between. DNA for the CDR3: TGTGCCAGCAGCGCCACTAACTATGGCTACACCTTC. Protein: CASSATNYGYTF.

The V and J genes are TRBV5-1 and TRBJ1-2; 8 bases are shared with TRBD1. Germline V gene sequence: CDR1 SGHRS, CDR2 YFSETQ. V was pared by 3 bases and J by 2 bases, with 6 bases of the junction left unmatched. The CDR3 loop spans 15 amino acids. CDR3 loop: CASSSDRDGNYGYTF. The CDR3 nucleotides read TGCGCCAGCAGCTCGGACAGGGATGGCAACTATGGCTACACCTTC. Looking up the rest from reference TRBV5-1 and TRBJ1-2 gives the full variable domain: KAGVTQTPRYLIKTRGQQVTLSCSPISGHRSVSWYQQTPGQGLQFLFEYFSETQRNKGNFPGRFSGRQFSNSRSEMNVSTLELGDSALYLCASSSDRDGNYGYTFGSGTRLTVV.

This rearrangement joins TRBV5-4 to TRBJ2-5; D may be TRBD2 (5 bases). Germline-derived CDR1 and CDR2 are SGHNT and YYREEE (reference sequence). The V end lost 4 bases, the J end lost 5 bases, and 12 bases lay between the germline ends. The CDR3 runs 13 residues. CDR3 sequence: CASSPRRFETQYF. CDR3 bases: TGTGCCAGCAGCCCCAGGAGGTTTGAGACCCAGTACTTC.

In this sample, this clonotype turned up many times. The V and J genes are TRBV6-5 and TRBJ2-3; D remains ambiguous. Trimming stripped 8 bases from V and 2 bases from J, with 8 bases between. The CDR3 consists of 12 residues. Germline V lookup: CDR1 MNHEY, CDR2 SVGAGI. CDR3 sequence reads: CASSAPTDTQYF. The CDR3 DNA reads TGTGCCAGCTCAGCGCCCACAGATACGCAGTATTTT.

This rearrangement joins TRBV7-3 to TRBJ2-2; the D gene is possibly TRBD1 (6 bases). Germline V gene lookup returns CDR1 SGHTA and CDR2 FQGTGA. This CDR3 comprises 13 residues. The V end was cut by 3 bases, the J end by 6 bases, with 8 bases between. In DNA form, the CDR3 reads TGTGCCAGCAGCTTCGACAGGTCCGGGGAGCTGTTTTTT. Protein: CASSFDRSGELFF.

This clonotype was recorded at least ten times. V is TRBV30 and J is TRBJ1-1; 8 nucleotides align to TRBD1. This CDR3 contains 16 residues. Germline V gene lookup returns CDR1 GTSNPN and CDR2 SVGIG (reference sequence). V shed 5 bases, J shed 1 base, and the junction held 12 bases outside the gene matches. The DNA for the CDR3 is TGTGCCTGGGACCAGAACCTAGGACAGGGGAACACTGAAGCTTTCTTT. Translation gives CAWDQNLGQGNTEAFF.